Listed here are 29 T cell receptor beta chains from one sample, sequenced in a study of cytomegalovirus exposure and HLA in healthy donors. It was with 60 Vbeta and 13 Jbeta primers that the PCR ran. TCRdb keeps only in-frame clones here, not all; method: immunoSEQ multiplex PCR. Among some 150,000 clones, about four fifths were seen once, and the ten largest hold approximately 6%. The sample consisted of PBMCs. These receptor sequences come from a man between 25 and 39 years old in good health and CMV-seropositive.

This chain uses TRBV7-6 with TRBJ2-7; tentatively, D is TRBD1 (7 bases). CDR1 and CDR2 from the germline V gene are SGHVS and FNYEAQ. Between the trimmed V and J ends, which lost 3 bases and 2 bases, there was a span of 17 bases. This CDR3 spans 16 amino acids. The CDR3 DNA reads TGTGCCAGCAGCTTGGCGGGACAGCGATGGACCTACGAGCAGTACTTC. Translation gives CASSLAGQRWTYEQYF.

The J gene is TRBJ2-3, the V gene TRBV29-1; a weak D match, TRBD2 (5 bases). Per germline, CDR1 SQVTM and CDR2 ANQGSEA. The CDR3 totals 11 residues. Trimming shortened V by 3 bases and J by 7 bases, and 8 bases separated the two germline ends. The CDR3 DNA follows: TGCAGCGTTGATGAGGGCAATACGCAGTATTTT. Its translation: CSVDEGNTQYF.

The chain couples TRBV11-2 to TRBJ2-3; tentatively, D is TRBD2 (5 bases). The CDR3 sequence is 14 residues long. V was clipped by 1 base and J by 5 bases, with 10 bases between them. Germline CDR1 and CDR2: SGHAT and FQNNGV. The CDR3 reads CASSLGAGGDTQYF. The DNA for the CDR3 is TGTGCCAGCAGCTTAGGGGCGGGTGGAGATACGCAGTATTTT.

The chain uses TRBV5-1 and TRBJ1-2, with unresolved D. Trimming took off 4 bases at V and 3 bases at J, with 10 bases between the two ends. CDR3 length equals 13 residues. CDR1 SGHRS and CDR2 YFSETQ come from the germline V gene. CDR3 amino acids: CASSTGWDYGYTF. CDR3 DNA sequence: TGCGCCAGCAGCACCGGGTGGGACTATGGCTACACCTTC.

The rearrangement joins TRBV19 to TRBJ2-1; perhaps TRBD1 as D (6 bases). The germline V gene encodes CDR1 LNHDA and CDR2 SQIVND (reference sequence). With 8 bases removed from V and 2 bases from J, the gap between germline ends came to 13 bases. The CDR3 contains 14 residues. CDR3 DNA sequence: TGTGCCAGTTCGGACAGTAGGGCCTACAATGAGCAGTTCTTC. Residues: CASSDSRAYNEQFF. Using reference TRBV19 and TRBJ2-1 for the parts outside the CDR3, the full variable domain is DGGITQSPKYLFRKEGQNVTLSCEQNLNHDAMYWYRQDPGQGLRLIYYSQIVNDFQKGDIAEGYSVSREKKESFPLTVTSAQKNPTAFYLCASSDSRAYNEQFFGPGTRLTVL.

This clone occurred once. The chain combines TRBV7-9 with TRBJ2-1, with D possibly matching TRBD2 (5 bases). Trimming shortened V by 4 bases and J by 7 bases, and 17 bases separated the two germline ends. Germline CDR1 SEHNR, CDR2 FQNEAQ (reference sequence). This CDR3 is built from 15 residues. The CDR3 region is CASSSLEPRGNEQFF. The CDR3 nucleotides read TGTGCCAGCAGCTCTTTAGAACCGCGCGGGAATGAGCAGTTCTTC.

The V call is TRBV29-1, the J call TRBJ2-7; 9 nucleotides match TRBD2. V dropped 4 bases and J dropped 3; count of bases not matched to a gene: 7. This CDR3 region has 14 residues. Germline V gene sequence: CDR1 SQVTM, CDR2 ANQGSEA. CDR3 DNA sequence: TGCAGCGTTGTCCTAGCGGGGACTCTCTACGAGCAGTACTTC. Residues: CSVVLAGTLYEQYF.

The rearrangement uses TRBV7-2 and TRBJ2-5; 8 positions match TRBD1. With the DNA end fitting TRBJ2-7 better, the J assignment may be wrong. Germline loops: CDR1 SGHTA, CDR2 FQGNSA. This CDR3 contains 14 residues. The CDR3 nucleotides are TGTGCCAGCAGCTCGGACAGGGCCTCCTACGAGCAGTACTTC. Amino acid sequence: CASSSDRASYEQYF.

This rearrangement joins TRBV11-2 to TRBJ2-5; 9 nucleotides line up with TRBD1. J lost 5 bases, V lost 1 base, and 8 bases had no gene match. CDR1 and CDR2 from the germline V gene are SGHAT and FQNNGV. The CDR3 runs 16 residues. The CDR3 DNA sequence: TGTGCCAGCAGCTTAGTGGGGACAGGGATTCGGGAGACCCAGTACTTC. Translating it yields CASSLVGTGIRETQYF.

This clone occurred a few times. This rearrangement joins TRBV5-1 to TRBJ2-5; possibly TRBD2 for D (5 bases). Between the trimmed V and J ends, which lost 2 bases and 5 bases, there was a span of 10 bases. Germline V CDR1 and CDR2: SGHRS, YFSETQ. The CDR3 has 13 residues. The CDR3 DNA reads as TGCGCCAGCAGCTTCGGGGTTTGGGAGACCCAGTACTTC. This translates into CASSFGVWETQYF.

The chain joins TRBV7-9 to TRBJ2-7; 11 positions match TRBD1. The CDR3 has 15 amino acids. The germline V gene encodes CDR1 SEHNR and CDR2 FQNEAQ (reference sequence). Germline trimming cut 5 bases from V and 7 bases from J; bases unmatched to any gene: 10. This chain's CDR3 is CASSLDRGLAWEQYF. The CDR3, as DNA: TGTGCCAGCAGCCTGGACAGGGGGCTTGCGTGGGAGCAGTACTTC.

The rearrangement uses TRBV7-8 and TRBJ2-1; D is perhaps TRBD2 (7 bases). The ends were cut back, 4 bases at V and 6 bases at J, with 19 bases in the middle. Germline CDR1 SGHVS, CDR2 FQNEAQ. This CDR3 region has 16 residues. The CDR3 nucleotides read TGTGCCAGCAGCTCCCGGGCCGGGGGGCCGGGCAATGAGCAGTTCTTC. It translates to CASSSRAGGPGNEQFF.

Only a few counts were recorded for this clone. The chain employs TRBV7-8 and TRBJ2-7, with 7 bases aligning to TRBD1. CDR1 and CDR2 (germline): SGHVS, FQNEAQ. V shed 3 bases, J shed 2 bases, and the junction held 4 bases outside the gene matches. This CDR3 contains 14 residues. For the CDR3, the DNA is TGTGCCAGCAGCTTGGACAGGCCCACCTACGAGCAGTACTTC. Translated, it gives CASSLDRPTYEQYF.

The sample holds one count of this clone. V gene TRBV19 combines with J gene TRBJ1-5; 8 bases agree with TRBD1. Germline V gene sequence: CDR1 LNHDA, CDR2 SQIVND (reference sequence). The CDR3 is 14 amino acids. V shed 7 bases and J 6 bases; nucleotides not matched to a gene: 8. The CDR3 protein is CASTPGGLGQPQHF. The DNA for the CDR3 is TGTGCCAGTACGCCAGGGGGCCTCGGTCAGCCCCAGCATTTT.

J is TRBJ1-6 and V is TRBV6-5, with 8 nucleotides matching TRBD1. CDR1 and CDR2 (germline): MNHEY, SVGAGI. With 0 bases clipped from V and 9 bases from J, the junction kept 4 bases outside the gene matches. The CDR3 sequence is 15 residues long. The CDR3 DNA sequence: TGTGCCAGCAGTTACTCGAGGACAGGGCGTTCACCCCTCCACTTT. Its protein is CASSYSRTGRSPLHF.

With respect to this clone: A read error is likely here: a far larger clone is one base away. Additional DNA sequences in this sample encode the identical CDR3. The chain couples TRBV5-4 to TRBJ1-2; D might be TRBD1 (6 bases). V lost 4 bases, J lost 8 bases, and 15 bases lay in between. The V gene's germline CDR1 is SGHNT and CDR2 YYREEE (reference sequence). The CDR3 consists of 13 residues. The CDR3 bases are TGTGCCAGCAGCCTCAGGGGAGTAGGAGGCTACACCTTC. Translating it yields CASSLRGVGGYTF.

With regard to this clone: A junction end diverges from the germline sequence, so it may reflect a read error. The chain joins TRBV5-4 to TRBJ2-6, with D possibly matching TRBD1 (6 bases). Per the germline V gene, CDR1 is SGHNT and CDR2 is YYREEE (reference sequence). CDR3 size: 14 residues. The CDR3: CASSPNSGANGLTF. The CDR3 nucleotides read TGTGCCAGCAGCCCGAACTCAGGGGCCAACGGCCTGACTTTC.

The rearrangement joins TRBV6-1 to TRBJ1-1; possibly TRBD1 for D (5 bases). V gave up 6 bases and J gave up 6 bases, with 11 bases separating them. The CDR3 extends over 12 amino acids. Germline CDR1 MNHNS, CDR2 SASEGT. The CDR3 nucleotides are TGTGCCAGCAGCGCTGGCAGGGCTGAAGCTTTCTTT. This translates into CASSAGRAEAFF.

The rearrangement links TRBV6-4 to TRBJ2-1; 9 bases align to TRBD1. With 8 bases clipped from V and 2 bases from J, the junction kept 7 bases outside the gene matches. The CDR3 length is 15 residues. From germline, CDR1 is MRHNA and CDR2 SNTAGT. The CDR3 sequence is CASGEGQGPYNEQFF. The DNA for the CDR3 is TGTGCCAGCGGCGAGGGACAGGGTCCCTACAATGAGCAGTTCTTC.

The chain has TRBV9 and TRBJ2-2; 8 bases agree with TRBD1. CDR1 is SGDLS, CDR2 YYNGEE, per germline. J was trimmed by 7 bases and V by 4 bases; bases with no gene match: 12. The CDR3 loop spans 16 amino acids. The CDR3 loop reads CASSPWTGWVGGELFF. The CDR3 DNA reads TGTGCCAGCAGCCCGTGGACAGGGTGGGTCGGCGGGGAGCTGTTTTTT.

The V gene is TRBV30, the J gene TRBJ1-4; D gene uncertain. CDR1 GTSNPN and CDR2 SVGIG come from the germline V gene (reference sequence). V was pared by 2 bases and J by 8 bases, with 9 bases between. The CDR3 totals 12 residues. This chain's CDR3 is CAWSSSVEKLFF. The CDR3 DNA is TGTGCCTGGAGTTCTTCCGTGGAAAAACTGTTTTTT.

The chain carries TRBV5-1 and TRBJ2-5; 9 positions match TRBD1. This CDR3 has 15 amino acids. V dropped 3 bases and J dropped 3; count of bases not matched to a gene: 6. From germline, CDR1 is SGHRS and CDR2 YFSETQ. CDR3 in DNA: TGCGCCAGCAGCTGGGGACAGGGAAATAAAGAGACCCAGTACTTC. This gives the protein CASSWGQGNKETQYF.

This clone was found a few times. V usage is TRBV6-1 and J usage is TRBJ2-2, with TRBD2 matching 9 bases. Trimming at V came to 3 bases and at J to 4 bases, leaving 6 bases not matched to a gene. The CDR3 sequence is 16 residues long. Per the germline V gene, CDR1 is MNHNS and CDR2 is SASEGT. CDR3 loop: CASSDLAGEGTGELFF. The CDR3, as DNA: TGTGCCAGCAGTGACTTAGCGGGAGAGGGCACCGGGGAGCTGTTTTTT.

V usage is TRBV5-1 and J usage is TRBJ2-5; 9 nucleotides match TRBD1. The germline gives CDR1 SGHRS, CDR2 YFSETQ. V lost 3 bases, J lost 5 bases, and 5 bases stayed unmatched. This CDR3 has 14 residues. CDR3 coding DNA: TGCGCCAGCAGCTGGACAGGGGAGCGGGAGACCCAGTACTTC. Amino acid sequence: CASSWTGERETQYF.

This clone was recorded a few times. The CDR3 region is CASSVARAGERNEQFF. The CDR3 DNA sequence: TGTGCCAGCAGCGTAGCTCGGGCAGGGGAAAGGAATGAGCAGTTCTTC. V gene TRBV9 combines with J gene TRBJ2-1; perhaps TRBD1 as D (6 bases). The CDR3 runs 16 residues. Germline V gene sequence: CDR1 SGDLS, CDR2 YYNGEE. V shed 0 bases and J shed 7 bases, with 17 bases lying between them.

CDR3 nucleotides: TGTGCCAGCAGTTCCCTCCGGGACAGCAATGAGCAGTTCTTC. Its translation is CASSSLRDSNEQFF. V is TRBV6-5 and J is TRBJ2-1, with 7 positions matching TRBD1. The CDR3 totals 14 residues. The junction had 6 bases not matched to a gene; V was cut back by 4 bases and J by 6 bases. In germline, CDR1 is MNHEY, CDR2 SVGAGI.

The J gene is TRBJ1-1, the V gene TRBV28; 7 bases agree with TRBD1. V dropped 6 bases and J dropped 1; count of bases not matched to a gene: 2. The germline gives CDR1 MDHEN, CDR2 SYDVKM. This CDR3 is 13 amino acids long. The CDR3 sequence is CASSSGGNTEAFF. The CDR3 DNA reads TGTGCCAGCAGCTCAGGGGGGAACACTGAAGCTTTCTTT.

This chain joins TRBV18 and TRBJ2-5; D may be TRBD1 (5 bases). Trimming shortened V by 3 bases and J by 5 bases, and 22 bases separated the two germline ends. CDR3 size: 17 residues. Germline assignment: CDR1 KGHSH and CDR2 LQKENI. The CDR3 region is CASSPVIGQGGLETQYF. The DNA for the CDR3 is TGTGCCAGCTCACCCGTCATCGGGCAGGGTGGTTTGGAGACCCAGTACTTC. The whole variable domain, filled in from reference TRBV18 and TRBJ2-5, reads NAGVMQNPRHLVRRRGQEARLRCSPMKGHSHVYWYRQLPEEGLKFMVYLQKENIIDESGMPKERFSAEFPKEGPSILRIQQVVRGDSAAYFCASSPVIGQGGLETQYFGPGTRLLVL.

The V gene is TRBV6-4, the J gene TRBJ1-1; D is possibly TRBD1 (5 bases). The CDR3 is made up of 14 amino acids. V lost 5 bases to trimming and J lost 1 base, with 11 bases between them. Germline V lookup: CDR1 MRHNA, CDR2 SNTAGT. The CDR3 loop is CASSPRGTNTEAFF. Here the CDR3 DNA reads TGTGCCAGCAGTCCCCGGGGGACGAACACTGAAGCTTTCTTT.